Listed here are 2 T cell receptor beta chains from one sample, sequenced in a study of Ad26.COV2.S vaccination and SARS-CoV-2 variants. The treatment here: roughly 19 received Ad26.COV2.S at low or high dose, single or two shots; a few received placebo; per-sample allocation not given. Vaccine and placebo recipients were sampled on day 63 after the first injection. Clones were sequenced by immunoSEQ multiplex PCR, and TCRdb holds only the in-frame ones, with some missing. The sample contains around 450,000 clones, about 90% of which appear only once. The starting material was peripheral blood, obtained in a trial of Ad26.COV2.S vaccine versus placebo. These receptors all come from a person aged 18-65 years who received the Ad26.COV2.S COVID-19 vaccine or a placebo.

This CDR3 is CASSLVAGGGYTF. The DNA for the CDR3 is TGTGCCAGCAGTTTAGTTGCAGGGGGAGGCTACACCTTC. This sequence joins TRBV12-3 or TRBV12-4 and TRBJ1-2, with 7 bases matching TRBD1. The V and J ends lost 1 base and 8 bases, in that order; junction bases with no gene match: 4. The CDR3 contains 13 residues.

The V call is TRBV19, the J call TRBJ2-1, with D hard to call. The CDR3 length is 11 residues. In germline, CDR1 is LNHDA, CDR2 SQIVND (reference sequence). V lost 5 bases and J 9 bases, leaving 8 bases between the germline ends. The DNA for the CDR3 is TGTGCCAGTAGTTGGGTCGGTGAGCAGTTCTTC. Translation: CASSWVGEQFF.